The 17 T cell receptor beta chains reported below all come from one sample, sequenced in a study of T-cell reconstitution after alpha-beta-depleted transplantation in children. Preparation of the TCRbeta library used unique molecular identifiers. One entry per CDR3 protein results from TCRdb running MiXCR on the PCR reads. Among some 600,000 distinct CDR3 sequences listed, 15% to 20% were seen once. This sample comprised PBMCs from the stem cell graft donor, obtained from the stem cell graft. These receptor sequences come from a human donor who donated a stem cell graft to a child with acute myeloid leukemia.

The chain combines TRBV15 with TRBJ2-3; D gene unclear. The CDR3 is made up of 14 amino acids. Trimming stripped 0 bases from V and 2 bases from J, with 6 bases between. The germline gives CDR1 LNHNV, CDR2 YYDKDF (reference sequence). In nucleotides, the CDR3 is TGTGCCACCAGCAGAGATCGTGCCACAGATACGCAGTATTTT. This sequence encodes CATSRDRATDTQYF.

The rearrangement joins TRBV20-1 to TRBJ2-7; TRBD1 or TRBD2 may be the D gene (5 bases each). From germline, CDR1 is DFQATT and CDR2 SNEGSKA (reference sequence). With 1 base removed from V and 4 bases from J, the gap between germline ends came to 20 bases. CDR3 length equals 16 residues. In DNA form, the CDR3 reads TGCAGTGCTAGAGCTACAAGTGGGACCGATAAATACGAGCAGTACGTC. This gives the protein CSARATSGTDKYEQYV.

Note on this clonotype: One junction end disagrees with the germline gene, perhaps due to a read error. The chain recombines TRBV7-2 with TRBJ1-1, with D perhaps TRBD1 (5 bases). The germline V gene has CDR1 SGHTA and CDR2 FQGNSA. This CDR3 is built from 14 residues. CDR3 nucleotides: TGTGCCAGCACCTTAGCTGGGGGGAGCACTGAAGCTTTCTTT. It yields the protein CASTLAGGSTEAFF.

This clonotype came up many times. This chain joins TRBV5-6 and TRBJ1-5; TRBD1 might be the D (5 bases). The CDR3 consists of 14 residues. Per germline, CDR1 SGHDT and CDR2 YYEEEE. Trimming stripped 10 bases from V and 2 bases from J, with 16 bases between. CDR3 sequence reads: CAFRRGHGNQPQHF. DNA for the CDR3: TGTGCCTTCCGGAGGGGCCATGGCAATCAGCCCCAGCATTTT.

This clonotype was detected only a few times. The chain couples TRBV12-3 or TRBV12-4 to TRBJ2-4, with TRBD1 identical over 9 bases. The CDR3 length is 14 residues. V shed 5 bases, J shed 2 bases, and the junction held 1 base outside the gene matches. The CDR3 loop is CASSGQGSKNIQYF. CDR3 sequence (DNA): TGTGCCAGCAGTGGACAGGGGTCCAAAAACATTCAGTACTTC.

This clonotype was recorded a few times. This rearrangement joins TRBV11-3 to TRBJ2-7; D is undetermined. Germline CDR1 and CDR2: SGHNT and YENEEA. This CDR3 has 14 residues. Trimming left V 0 bases short and J 3 bases short, with 9 bases between. The CDR3 DNA reads TGTGCCAGCAGCTTAGAGCGGAGAAACTACGAGCAGTACTTC. Its protein product is CASSLERRNYEQYF.

This clonotype has at least ten counts. The chain recombines TRBV7-2 with TRBJ1-1; 7 positions match TRBD1. Germline V gene sequence: CDR1 SGHTA, CDR2 FQGNSA. This CDR3 contains 14 residues. V was clipped by 3 bases and J by 5 bases; unmatched bases: 6. The CDR3 sequence is CASSLAGGVTEAFF. The CDR3 nucleotides read TGTGCCAGCAGCTTGGCAGGGGGGGTGACTGAAGCTTTCTTT.

This clonotype appeared many times. The chain joins TRBV29-1 to TRBJ2-1, with TRBD1 matching 7 bases. The V segment lost 5 bases and the J segment 6 bases; nucleotides outside the gene matches: 13. The CDR3 is 15 amino acids. Germline CDR1 SQVTM, CDR2 ANQGSEA. CDR3 DNA: TGCAGCGTTAAGGGGGCTGCTCTCCTCGGCAATGAGCAGTTCTTC. Translated: CSVKGAALLGNEQFF.

As to this clonotype: Given a much more abundant clone one base away, this may be a read error. Without the conserved terminal phenylalanine or tryptophan, this CDR3 likely stems from a read error. The chain uses TRBV7-2 and TRBJ2-6; TRBD1 is a possible D gene (6 bases). This CDR3 contains 14 residues. CDR1 is SGHTA and CDR2 is FQGNSA in the germline V gene. V shed 5 bases and J shed 4 bases, with 9 bases lying between them. CDR3: CASSTGTGANVLTS. The CDR3 nucleotides read TGTGCCAGCAGCACAGGGACCGGGGCCAACGTCCTGACTTCC.

This clonotype turned up a few times. V usage is TRBV11-2 and J usage is TRBJ1-4; weak D call: TRBD1 (6 bases). Deletions cut 3 bases from V and 4 bases from J, with 12 bases between. Germline CDR1 is SGHAT and CDR2 is FQNNGV. This CDR3 spans 15 amino acids. The CDR3: CASSFGGRDNEKLFF. The CDR3 nucleotides are TGTGCCAGCAGCTTCGGGGGCCGAGATAATGAAAAACTGTTTTTT.

CDR3 region: CASRDRGQETQYF. The CDR3 coding sequence is TGTGCCAGCAGGGACAGGGGCCAAGAGACCCAGTACTTC. V and J are TRBV7-2 and TRBJ2-5; TRBD1 agrees at 9 bases. Germline trimming cut 6 bases from V and 1 base from J; bases unmatched to any gene: 0. The CDR3 loop spans 13 amino acids. CDR1 is SGHTA and CDR2 is FQGNSA in the germline V gene.

This clonotype was detected a few times. The chain is built from TRBV7-9 and TRBJ1-6; D uncertain. In germline, CDR1 is SEHNR, CDR2 FQNEAQ (reference sequence). Trimming removed 3 bases at V and 5 bases at J, with 2 bases between. The CDR3 has 12 amino acids. In nucleotides, the CDR3 is TGTGCCAGCAGCTTTAATAATTCACCCCTCCACTTT. Translated, it gives CASSFNNSPLHF.

This chain connects TRBV28 to TRBJ2-3; 9 bases are a match to TRBD2. The length of the CDR3 is 17 residues. Germline V gene sequence: CDR1 MDHEN, CDR2 SYDVKM. J was trimmed by 0 bases and V by 3 bases; bases with no gene match: 7. The CDR3 loop is CASSLESSGESTDTQYF. In nucleotides, the CDR3 is TGTGCCAGCAGTTTGGAGTCTAGCGGGGAAAGCACAGATACGCAGTATTTT.

The chain combines TRBV20-1 with TRBJ2-5; TRBD1 matches at 7 bases. Germline loops: CDR1 DFQATT, CDR2 SNEGSKA (reference sequence). The ends lost 6 bases at V and 6 bases at J; junction bases unmatched: 13. The CDR3 is 14 amino acids. The CDR3 here is CSAEGQGVGKTQYF. As DNA, the CDR3 is TGCAGTGCGGAAGGGCAGGGGGTTGGAAAGACCCAGTACTTC.

The genes are TRBV7-2 and TRBJ2-2, with TRBD1 identical over 7 bases. Germline assignment: CDR1 SGHTA and CDR2 FQGNSA. The CDR3 length is 15 residues. V shed 5 bases and J 6 bases; nucleotides not matched to a gene: 9. The CDR3: CASSPWTGLAGELFF. The CDR3 DNA reads as TGTGCCAGCAGCCCATGGACAGGTCTGGCCGGGGAGCTGTTTTTT.

The chain couples TRBV7-9 to TRBJ1-2; the D is unclear. Germline CDR1 reads SEHNR; CDR2 reads FQNEAQ (reference sequence). V was pared by 5 bases and J by 8 bases, with 18 bases between. The CDR3 covers 14 residues. The CDR3 protein is CASSPRDSYTGYTF. The CDR3 nucleotides are TGTGCCAGCAGCCCCCGGGATTCTTACACGGGCTACACCTTC.

In its sample, this clonotype was seen many times. The chain has TRBV29-1 and TRBJ1-2; D unclear. Looked up from germline, CDR1 is SQVTM and CDR2 is ANQGSEA. The V end was cut by 5 bases, the J end by 4 bases, with 14 bases between. The CDR3 consists of 13 residues. Written as DNA, the CDR3 is TGCAGCGTTCGGGAGCCCCGGGGCTATGGCTACACCTTC. It yields the protein CSVREPRGYGYTF. The full variable domain, in which reference TRBV29-1 and TRBJ1-2 provide the parts outside the CDR3, is SAVISQKPSRDICQRGTSLTIQCQVDSQVTMMFWYRQQPGQSLTLIATANQGSEATYESGFVIDKFPISRPNLTFSTLTVSNMSPEDSSIYLCSVREPRGYGYTFGSGTRLTVV.